This TCR beta chain is from a study of T cell repertoires in cytomegalovirus infection. At the level of the study: Epitope selection comprised recently identified HLA-C-restricted CMV epitopes and well-studied HLA-B-restricted CMV epitopes. General study results and limits: The cumulative frequency of public TCR beta families identified carriers of CMV plus the relevant HLA. The study found HLA-C-restricted CMV-specific TCR beta clonotypes dominating the ex vivo response.

Concerning this clonotype: The antigen is undetermined.

Germline lookup yields CDR1 SGHDT and CDR2 YYEEEE. There are 11 residues in the CDR3. The germline V and J ends were trimmed by 1 base and 10 bases, with 6 bases remaining between them. TCRdb re-derived calls from the reads in MiXCR, one entry per CDR3 protein. Of about 310,000 distinct CDR3 sequences listed, around a quarter are singletons. V usage is TRBV5-6 and J usage is TRBJ2-1; no clear D. This material consisted of cultured PBMCs, taken from culture after CMV antigen stimulation. The sequence derives from a human donor in good health (CMV status not recorded). Some clones in this sample may be carry-over from other donors' samples. Written as DNA, the CDR3 is TGTGCCAGCAGCTTGAGCTTGGAGCAGTTCTTC. Encoded protein: CASSLSLEQFF. Complete variable domain (other parts from reference TRBV5-6 and TRBJ2-1): DAGVTQSPTHLIKTRGQQVTLRCSPKSGHDTVSWYQQALGQGPQFIFQYYEEEERQRGNFPDRFSGHQFPNYSSELNVNALLLGDSALYLCASSLSLEQFFGPGTRLTVL.